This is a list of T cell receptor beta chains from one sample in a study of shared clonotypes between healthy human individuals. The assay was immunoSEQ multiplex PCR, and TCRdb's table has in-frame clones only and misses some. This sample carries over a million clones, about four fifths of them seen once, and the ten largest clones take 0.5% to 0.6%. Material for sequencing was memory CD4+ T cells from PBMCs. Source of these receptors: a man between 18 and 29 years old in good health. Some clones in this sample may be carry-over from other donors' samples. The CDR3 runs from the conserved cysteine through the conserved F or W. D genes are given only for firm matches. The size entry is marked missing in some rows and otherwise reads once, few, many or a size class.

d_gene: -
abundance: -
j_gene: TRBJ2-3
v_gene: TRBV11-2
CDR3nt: TGTGCCAGCAGGGCAGATACGCAGTATTTT
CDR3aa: CASRADTQYF

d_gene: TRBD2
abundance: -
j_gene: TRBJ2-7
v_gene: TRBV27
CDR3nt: TGTGCCAGCAGTAGGCCGGGCGGGAGTCTGTACGAGCAGTACTTC
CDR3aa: CASSRPGGSLYEQYF

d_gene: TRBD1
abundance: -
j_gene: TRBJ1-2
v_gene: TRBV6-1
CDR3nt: TGTGCCAGCAGTGAGACAACAGGGGCTGGCTACACCTTC
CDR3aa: CASSETTGAGYTF

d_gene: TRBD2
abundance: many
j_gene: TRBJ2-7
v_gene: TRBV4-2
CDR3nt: TGTGCCAGCAGCCAAGGGACTAGGTCCTACGAGCAGTACTTC
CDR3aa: CASSQGTRSYEQYF

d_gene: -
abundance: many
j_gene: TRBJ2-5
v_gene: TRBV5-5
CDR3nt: TGTGCCAGCAGCTTCCGGCTAGCGGCAGGGGCCCAGTACTTC
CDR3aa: CASSFRLAAGAQYF

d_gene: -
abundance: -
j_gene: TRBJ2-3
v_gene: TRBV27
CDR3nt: TGTGCCAGCCGGTCCACATGGCGGTTTGGTACGCAGTATTTT
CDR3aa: CASRSTWRFGTQYF

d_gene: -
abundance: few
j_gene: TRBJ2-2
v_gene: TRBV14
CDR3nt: TGTGCCAGCAGCCCCGGCTCGTACGGGGAGCTGTTTTTT
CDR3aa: CASSPGSYGELFF

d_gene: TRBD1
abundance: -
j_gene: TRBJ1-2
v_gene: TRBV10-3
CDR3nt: TGTGCCATCAGTACCACAGGGGGCGGCTACACCTTC
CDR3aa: CAISTTGGGYTF

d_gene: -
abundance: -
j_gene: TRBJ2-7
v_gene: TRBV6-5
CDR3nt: TGTGCCAGCAAGTCGTCCTACGAGCAGTACTTC
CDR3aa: CASKSSYEQYF

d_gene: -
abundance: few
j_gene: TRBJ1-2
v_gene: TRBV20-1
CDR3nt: TGCAGTGCTAGGGTAGACTATGGCTACACCTTC
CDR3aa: CSARVDYGYTF

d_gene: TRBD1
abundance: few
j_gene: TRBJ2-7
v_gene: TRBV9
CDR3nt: TGTGCCAGCAGCGCCAACAGGGGGTACGAGCAGTACTTC
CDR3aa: CASSANRGYEQYF

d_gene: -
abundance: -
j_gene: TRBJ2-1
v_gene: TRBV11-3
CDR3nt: TGTGCCAGCAGCCCTGTACGGGGCCCTCTCAATGAGCAGTTCTTC
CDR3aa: CASSPVRGPLNEQFF

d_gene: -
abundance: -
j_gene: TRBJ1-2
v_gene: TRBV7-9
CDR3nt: TGTGCCAGCAGCTTAGCGTTAGGCTATGGCTACACCTTC
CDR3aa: CASSLALGYGYTF

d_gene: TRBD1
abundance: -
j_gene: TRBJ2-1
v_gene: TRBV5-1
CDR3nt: TGCGCCAGCAGCATACAGACAGGGGGCGCGGGCAATGAGCAGTTCTTC
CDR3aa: CASSIQTGGAGNEQFF

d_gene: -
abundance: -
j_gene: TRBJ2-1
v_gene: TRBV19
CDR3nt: TGTGCCAGTAGTATGAACTGGGAGCGGGATGAGCAGTTCTTC
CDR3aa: CASSMNWERDEQFF

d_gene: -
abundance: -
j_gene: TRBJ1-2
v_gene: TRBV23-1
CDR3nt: TGCGCCAGCAGCCTCTCCCATGTGGGTGCCTATGGCTACACCTTC
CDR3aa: CASSLSHVGAYGYTF

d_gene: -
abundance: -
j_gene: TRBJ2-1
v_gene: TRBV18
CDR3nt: TGTGCCAGCTCACCCAACTGGGCTAGCTCCTACAATGAGCAGTTCTTC
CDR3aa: CASSPNWASSYNEQFF

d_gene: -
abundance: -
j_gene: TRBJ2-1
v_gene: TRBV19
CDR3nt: TGTGCCAGTAGTACCACTCTTACGGTTAGCTCCTACAATGAGCAGTTCTTC
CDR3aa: CASSTTLTVSSYNEQFF

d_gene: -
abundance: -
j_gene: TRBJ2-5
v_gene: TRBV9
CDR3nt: TGTGCCAGCAGCGCAGGCAGGGTAAACCAAGAGACCCAGTACTTC
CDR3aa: CASSAGRVNQETQYF

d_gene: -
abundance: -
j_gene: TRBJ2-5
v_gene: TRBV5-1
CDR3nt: TGCGCCAGCAGCTTGGGGGACACTCAAGAGACCCAGTACTTC
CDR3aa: CASSLGDTQETQYF

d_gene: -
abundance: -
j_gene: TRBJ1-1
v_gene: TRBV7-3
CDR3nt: TGTGCCAGCAGCGCTGGATGGGGGACTGAAGCTTTCTTT
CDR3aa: CASSAGWGTEAFF

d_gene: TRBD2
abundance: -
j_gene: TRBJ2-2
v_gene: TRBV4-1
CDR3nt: TGCGCCAGCAGCCCCCGACTAGCGGGAGGGCGAAGCGGGGAGCTGTTTTTT
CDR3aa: CASSPRLAGGRSGELFF

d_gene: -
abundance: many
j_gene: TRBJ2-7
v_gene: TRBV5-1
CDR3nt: TGCGCCAGCAGCCCATCCCGGGGACGGTGGGAAGGGCAATACTTC
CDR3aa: CASSPSRGRWEGQYF

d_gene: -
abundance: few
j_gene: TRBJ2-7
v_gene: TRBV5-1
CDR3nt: TGCGCCAGCAGCCCGGGACTCAACTCGGGAGTGGGCTACGAGCAGTACTTC
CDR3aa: CASSPGLNSGVGYEQYF

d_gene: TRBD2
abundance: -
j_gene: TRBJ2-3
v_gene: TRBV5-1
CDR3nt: TGCGCCAGCAGCGGAAGCGGGAGAGGGGCAGATACGCAGTATTTT
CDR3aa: CASSGSGRGADTQYF

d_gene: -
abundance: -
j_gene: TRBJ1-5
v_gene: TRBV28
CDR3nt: TGTGCCAGCAGCCCCCCGGGGTCGCGCAATCAGCCCCAGCATTTT
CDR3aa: CASSPPGSRNQPQHF

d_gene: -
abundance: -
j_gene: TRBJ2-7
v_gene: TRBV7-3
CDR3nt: TGTGCCAGCAGCTTAAGTGGCAGCTCCTACGAGCAGTACTTC
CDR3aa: CASSLSGSSYEQYF

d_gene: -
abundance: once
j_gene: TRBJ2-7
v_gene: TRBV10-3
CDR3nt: TGTGCCATCAGTGATTGGGGGGGGCTGAGATACGAGCAGTACTTC
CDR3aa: CAISDWGGLRYEQYF

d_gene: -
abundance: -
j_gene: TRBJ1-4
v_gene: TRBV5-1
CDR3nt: TGCGCCAGCAGCTTCGGGCCCGAAGATGAAAAACTGTTTTTT
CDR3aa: CASSFGPEDEKLFF

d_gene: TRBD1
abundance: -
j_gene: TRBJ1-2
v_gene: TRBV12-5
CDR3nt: TGTGCTAGTGCCAGGACAGGGGGGAACTATGGCTACACCTTC
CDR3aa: CASARTGGNYGYTF

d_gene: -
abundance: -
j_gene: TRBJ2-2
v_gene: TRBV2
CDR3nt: TGTGCCAGCAGTGAAGACCTTAACACCGGGGAGCTGTTTTTT
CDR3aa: CASSEDLNTGELFF

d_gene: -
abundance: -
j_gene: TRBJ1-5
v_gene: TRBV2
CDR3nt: TGTGCCAGCACCAGGGGTGATTATAGCAATCAGCCCCAGCATTTT
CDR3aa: CASTRGDYSNQPQHF

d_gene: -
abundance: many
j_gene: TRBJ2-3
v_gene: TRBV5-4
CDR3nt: TGTGCCAGCAGCCCGGAGGCCACAGATACGCAGTATTTT
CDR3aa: CASSPEATDTQYF

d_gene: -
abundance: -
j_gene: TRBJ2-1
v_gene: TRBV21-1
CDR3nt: TGTGCCAGCAGCAAAGCGCTGGGCGGGAGGGCCGTCAATGAGCAGTTCTTC
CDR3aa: CASSKALGGRAVNEQFF

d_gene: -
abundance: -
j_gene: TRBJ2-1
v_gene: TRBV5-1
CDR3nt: TGCGCCAGCAGCGAGACAGACCTCAATGAGCAGTTCTTC
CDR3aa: CASSETDLNEQFF

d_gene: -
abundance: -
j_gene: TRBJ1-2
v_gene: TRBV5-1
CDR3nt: TGCGCCAGCAGCCAGCCAAACCGGGACTCCTATGGCTACACCTTC
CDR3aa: CASSQPNRDSYGYTF

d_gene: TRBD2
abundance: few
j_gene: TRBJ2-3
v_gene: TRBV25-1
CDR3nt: TGTGCCAGCGGGGAAGCGGGAGTCGGGACAGATACGCAGTATTTT
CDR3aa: CASGEAGVGTDTQYF

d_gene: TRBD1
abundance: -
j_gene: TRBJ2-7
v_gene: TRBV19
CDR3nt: TGTGCCAGTAGTAGATGGGACAGCGCTAGCTACGAGCAGTACTTC
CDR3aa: CASSRWDSASYEQYF

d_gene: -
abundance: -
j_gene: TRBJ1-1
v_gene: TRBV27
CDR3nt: TGTGCCAGCAGTCGCACATCGATTAACAGGCTTAACACTGAAGCTTTCTTT
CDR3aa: CASSRTSINRLNTEAFF

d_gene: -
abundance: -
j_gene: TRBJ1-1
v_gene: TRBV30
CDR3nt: TGTGCCTGGACCCCAGCTGGGCGGCAAGCTTTCTTT
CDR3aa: CAWTPAGRQAFF

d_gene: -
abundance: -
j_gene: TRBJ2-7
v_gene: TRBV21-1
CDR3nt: TGTGCCAGCAGCAAACTGACCGGGGAGTTGCAGTACTTC
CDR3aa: CASSKLTGELQYF

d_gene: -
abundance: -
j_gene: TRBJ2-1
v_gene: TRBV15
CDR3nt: TGTGCCACCAGCAGACTCTTATTTCAGGGGAATGAGCAGTTCTTC
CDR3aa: CATSRLLFQGNEQFF

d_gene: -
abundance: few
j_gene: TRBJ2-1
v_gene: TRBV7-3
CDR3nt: TGTGCCAGCAGCTTAAACGTGGGGAATGAGCAGTTCTTC
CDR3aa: CASSLNVGNEQFF

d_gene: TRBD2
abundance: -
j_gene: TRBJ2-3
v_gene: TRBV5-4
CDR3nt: TGTGCCAGCAGTTATAGACTAGCGGGTAGCACAGATACGCAGTATTTT
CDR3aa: CASSYRLAGSTDTQYF

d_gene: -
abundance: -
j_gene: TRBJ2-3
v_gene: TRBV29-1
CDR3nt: TGCAGCGTCCTTACAGGCACAGATACGCAGTATTTT
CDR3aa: CSVLTGTDTQYF

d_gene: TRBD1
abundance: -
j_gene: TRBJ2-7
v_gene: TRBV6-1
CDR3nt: TGTGCCAGCAGTGAAGGAGGGGGCGCCTACGAGCAGTACTTC
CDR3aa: CASSEGGGAYEQYF